Shown below are 23 T cell receptor beta chains from a single sample sequenced in a study of molecular identifiers for immune sequencing clone quantification. TCRdb reprocessed the PCR reads via MiXCR and lists one record per CDR3 protein. The sample holds 490,000 or so distinct CDR3 sequences, 20% to 25% seen once. Sequencing used naive CD8+ T cells from blood, with Jurkat cell RNA spiked in. Subset here: FACS-sorted CD8+CD4-CCR7+CD45RA+ naive T cells. The receptors derive from a human donor in good health. Some libraries in this study had Jurkat cell RNA spiked in.

The chain uses TRBV7-9 and TRBJ2-7, with 10 bases that match TRBD1. The CDR3 is 16 residues long. Germline V gives CDR1 SEHNR, CDR2 FQNEAQ (reference sequence). V dropped 0 bases and J dropped 5; count of bases not matched to a gene: 7. The CDR3 loop reads CASSLALGTGDDEQYF. CDR3 sequence (DNA): TGTGCCAGCAGCTTAGCCCTCGGGACAGGGGATGACGAGCAGTACTTC.

J is TRBJ1-3 and V is TRBV5-3, with a possible D match to TRBD1 (6 bases). TRBV5-3 falls under the ORF class, with uncertain function. The germline V and J ends were trimmed by 8 bases and 2 bases, with 20 bases remaining between them. The CDR3 length is 16 residues. The chain's CDR3 is CASRGGGQTPGNTIYF. The DNA of the CDR3 is TGTGCCAGCAGAGGGGGGGGCCAGACTCCTGGAAACACCATATATTTT.

This clonotype occurred many times. V and J are TRBV7-8 and TRBJ2-3, with 8 nucleotides matching TRBD2. The CDR3 consists of 17 residues. CDR1 is SGHVS and CDR2 is FQNEAQ in the germline V gene. Trimming took 1 base from V and 0 from J; bases not matched to a gene: 6. CDR3 protein: CASSLVGSGASTDTQYF. The DNA for the CDR3 is TGTGCCAGCAGCTTAGTCGGTAGCGGGGCGAGCACAGATACGCAGTATTTT.

Remarks on this clonotype: One base away lies a much larger clone, so this may be a sequencing read error. The chain carries TRBV12-3 or TRBV12-4 and TRBJ2-7; possible D gene TRBD1, 6 bases. Deletions cut 5 bases from V and 5 bases from J, with 16 bases between. The CDR3 runs to 14 residues. The CDR3 region is CASSAPTGLDEQYF. The CDR3 region has the DNA TGTGCCAGCAGTGCCCCCACAGGGTTGGACGAGCAGTACTTC.

This clonotype was observed a few times. This CDR3 reads CASSDKILGADTEAFF. The CDR3 region has the DNA TGTGCCAGCAGCGACAAGATATTGGGGGCCGACACTGAAGCTTTCTTT. The gene calls are TRBV7-9 and TRBJ1-1, with D perhaps TRBD1 (6 bases). The CDR3 consists of 16 residues. In germline, CDR1 is SEHNR, CDR2 FQNEAQ (reference sequence). V was clipped by 5 bases and J by 3 bases, with 19 bases between them.

This clonotype occurred many times. This chain links TRBV7-9 with TRBJ2-1; D gene ambiguous. V shed 1 base and J shed 7 bases, with 14 bases lying between them. The germline V gene encodes CDR1 SEHNR and CDR2 FQNEAQ (reference sequence). The CDR3 has 15 amino acids. CDR3 sequence: CASSLVPARRNEQFF. CDR3 DNA sequence: TGTGCCAGCAGCTTAGTCCCGGCCCGGCGGAATGAGCAGTTCTTC.

This chain uses TRBV7-9 with TRBJ2-6; maybe TRBD1 (6 bases). CDR3 length equals 18 residues. Germline V lookup: CDR1 SEHNR, CDR2 FQNEAQ (reference sequence). Trimming shortened V by 4 bases and J by 0 bases, and 16 bases separated the two germline ends. In DNA, the CDR3 is TGTGCCAGCAGCTCCCCCCGACAGGAAAACTCTGGGGCCAACGTCCTGACTTTC. It codes for CASSSPRQENSGANVLTF.

This clonotype was detected many times. The CDR3 nucleotides are TGTGCCAGCACCGCAGATGAAGACTTCATGAACACTGAAGCTTTCTTT. Protein product: CASTADEDFMNTEAFF. The chain uses TRBV5-6 and TRBJ1-1; D not resolved. The germline CDR1 and CDR2 sequences are SGHDT and YYEEEE. The CDR3 totals 16 residues. Between the trimmed V and J ends, which lost 6 bases and 0 bases, there was a span of 18 bases.

This clonotype has only a few counts. V is TRBV5-5 and J is TRBJ1-1; D perhaps matches TRBD1 (6 bases). There are 15 residues in the CDR3. Germline CDR1 reads SGHKS; CDR2 reads YYEKEE (reference sequence). V dropped 3 bases and J dropped 4 bases, with 16 bases sitting between them. CDR3 coding DNA: TGTGCCAGCAGCTGGGGGACACCTGGAGTCACTGAAGCTTTCTTT. Translating it yields CASSWGTPGVTEAFF. Using reference TRBV5-5 and TRBJ1-1 for the parts outside the CDR3, the full variable domain is DAGVTQSPTHLIKTRGQQVTLRCSPISGHKSVSWYQQVLGQGPQFIFQYYEKEERGRGNFPDRFSARQFPNYSSELNVNALLLGDSALYLCASSWGTPGVTEAFFGQGTRLTVV.

The rearrangement uses TRBV9 and TRBJ2-3; 10 bases align to TRBD2. The V gene's germline CDR1 is SGDLS and CDR2 YYNGEE. J was trimmed by 4 bases and V by 4 bases; bases with no gene match: 9. The CDR3 runs 16 residues. Here the CDR3 reads CASSQEPGLAPDTQYF. For the CDR3, the DNA is TGTGCCAGCAGCCAAGAACCGGGACTAGCGCCAGATACGCAGTATTTT.

Concerning this clonotype: This may be a read error, as it is one base from a much larger clone. The chain combines TRBV29-1 with TRBJ2-7, with 12 bases matching TRBD2. The length of the CDR3 is 13 residues. Looked up from germline, CDR1 is SQVTM and CDR2 is ANQGSEA. The CDR3 nucleotides are TGCAGCGTTGACGGACTAGCGGGATACGAGCGGTACTTC. The encoded protein is CSVDGLAGYERYF.

DNA for the CDR3: TGCGCCAGCGGCCTAGGACTAGCCTACGAGCAGTACTTC. Residues: CASGLGLAYEQYF. The V and J genes are TRBV4-3 and TRBJ2-7; 7 positions agree with TRBD2. Looked up from germline, CDR1 is LGHNA and CDR2 is YSLEER. This CDR3 comprises 13 residues. Trimming at V came to 8 bases and at J to 2 bases, leaving 6 bases not matched to a gene.

This chain links TRBV7-3 with TRBJ2-7, with 12 bases aligning to TRBD2. The V gene end was trimmed by 4 bases and the J gene end by 7 bases; junction bases not matched to a gene: 8. Germline CDR1 is SGHTA and CDR2 is FQGTGA. The CDR3 contains 15 residues. The CDR3 nucleotides are TGTGCCAGCAGCTCCGGACTAGCGGGATGGGTGGAGCAGTACTTC. Its translation is CASSSGLAGWVEQYF. Complete variable domain (other parts from reference TRBV7-3 and TRBJ2-7): GAGVSQTPSNKVTEKGKYVELRCDPISGHTALYWYRQSLGQGPEFLIYFQGTGAADDSGLPNDRFFAVRPEGSVSTLKIQRTERGDSAVYLCASSSGLAGWVEQYFGPGTRLTVT.

On this clonotype: A much bigger clone sits one base away, suggesting this may be a read error. The chain is built from TRBV7-2 and TRBJ2-3, with 9 bases lining up with TRBD1. V was pared by 1 base and J by 4 bases, with 9 bases of the junction left unmatched. This CDR3 comprises 17 residues. Per germline, CDR1 SGHTA and CDR2 FQGNSA. The CDR3 sequence is CASSLDLTGGAADTQYF. The CDR3 DNA follows: TGTGCCAGCAGCTTAGATCTTACAGGGGGCGCAGCAGATACGCAGTATTTT. Together with reference TRBV7-2 and TRBJ2-3, the CDR3 gives the full variable domain: GAGVSQSPSNKVTEKGKDVELRCDPISGHTALYWYRQSLGQGLEFLIYFQGNSAPDKSGLPSDRFSAERTGGSVSTLTIQRTQQEDSAVYLCASSLDLTGGAADTQYFGPGTRLTVL.

This chain joins TRBV6-1 and TRBJ1-1; D might be TRBD1 (5 bases). There are 15 residues in the CDR3. The germline V gene has CDR1 MNHNS and CDR2 SASEGT. V was trimmed by 10 bases and J by 3 bases, leaving 21 bases between them. CDR3 in amino acids: CAISGTVGSDTEAFF. The CDR3, as DNA: TGTGCCATCTCGGGGACGGTGGGTTCGGACACTGAAGCTTTCTTT.

This sequence joins TRBV4-1 and TRBJ2-7; 11 nucleotides agree with TRBD2. The CDR3 length is 15 residues. Trimming removed 3 bases from V and 4 bases from J; junction bases left unmatched: 5. In germline, CDR1 is MGHRA, CDR2 YSYEKL. The CDR3 region is CASSQRTSGSYEQYF. The CDR3 DNA reads TGCGCCAGCAGCCAGAGGACTAGCGGGTCTTACGAGCAGTACTTC.

The chain couples TRBV4-1 to TRBJ2-1; a possible D gene is TRBD1 (6 bases). The CDR3 covers 16 residues. V dropped 0 bases and J dropped 6 bases, with 15 bases sitting between them. The germline V gene encodes CDR1 MGHRA and CDR2 YSYEKL. CDR3 in DNA: TGCGCCAGCAGCCAAGATATGACAGGAGCTGCCAATGAGCAGTTCTTC. Protein: CASSQDMTGAANEQFF.

As concerns this clonotype: This may be a read error: a much more frequent sequence differs by one nucleotide. The chain has TRBV3-1 and TRBJ2-7; TRBD2 is a possible D gene (5 bases). CDR1 is LGHDT, CDR2 YNNKEL, per germline (reference sequence). CDR3 size: 16 residues. DNA of the CDR3: TGTGCCAGCAGCCAAGATGGTCCGGGGTACTCCTACGAGCAGCACTTC. Protein product: CASSQDGPGYSYEQHF.

This clonotype was observed a handful of times. This sequence joins TRBV11-3 and TRBJ2-1, with 9 bases fitting TRBD1. Germline loops: CDR1 SGHNT, CDR2 YENEEA. CDR3 size: 17 residues. Trimming took 5 bases from V and 3 from J; bases not matched to a gene: 11. CDR3 coding DNA: TGTGCCAGCAGCCCAGGGGAAACAGGGGGCTACTACAATGAGCAGTTCTTC. Its protein is CASSPGETGGYYNEQFF.

In this sample, this clonotype turned up a few times. The chain joins TRBV7-6 to TRBJ2-7; 9 positions match TRBD1. V was pared by 4 bases and J by 2 bases, with 6 bases of the junction left unmatched. The germline V gene encodes CDR1 SGHVS and CDR2 FNYEAQ. This CDR3 spans 15 amino acids. The CDR3 loop reads CASSYRGTGTYEQYF. The CDR3 DNA sequence: TGTGCCAGCAGCTACCGGGGGACAGGGACCTACGAGCAGTACTTC.

This clonotype showed up many times. The chain couples TRBV29-1 to TRBJ2-2; D gene unclear. Germline CDR1 is SQVTM and CDR2 is ANQGSEA. The CDR3 runs to 13 residues. Trimming shortened V by 3 bases and J by 6 bases, and 11 bases separated the two germline ends. CDR3 amino acids: CSVELPRPGELFF. Here the CDR3 DNA reads TGCAGCGTTGAGCTACCCCGTCCCGGGGAGCTGTTTTTT.

The J gene is TRBJ1-4, the V gene TRBV12-3 or TRBV12-4, with D tentatively TRBD1 (6 bases). The V and J ends lost 3 bases and 7 bases respectively, with 12 bases between them. The CDR3 contains 14 residues. Here the CDR3 reads CASSFGGRGEKLFF. Written as DNA, the CDR3 is TGTGCCAGCAGTTTCGGGGGGCGCGGTGAAAAACTGTTTTTT.

In this sample, this clonotype turned up many times. The V gene is TRBV6-2 or TRBV6-3, the J gene TRBJ1-1, with TRBD1 identical over 7 bases. V dropped 3 bases and J dropped 0; count of bases not matched to a gene: 10. The CDR3 totals 17 residues. Per germline, CDR1 MNHEY and CDR2 SVGEGT. CDR3 amino acids: CASSYNAPGTVNTEAFF. The CDR3 DNA reads TGTGCCAGCAGTTATAACGCTCCCGGGACAGTGAACACTGAAGCTTTCTTT.